This note documents a single T cell receptor (beta chain) sequence. Its specificity is not known. The CDR3 is 13 amino acids. Germline CDR1 is LNHNV and CDR2 is YYDKDF (reference sequence). Trimming cost V 9 bases and J 0 bases, with 9 bases left between them. This sample is drawn from a study of T cells in Graves' hyperthyroidism and ophthalmopathy. Study results and limitations: Most thyroid clonotypes with frequency above 0.001 were detected in blood.

Researchers amplified the TCR beta CDR3 regions from RNA transcripts. The HTBI set primed first-round TCR CDR3 RT-PCR. TCRdb used MiXCR to reprocess the multiplex PCR reads, holding one entry per CDR3 protein. The profile shows almost 50,000 distinct CDR3 sequences, approximately 50% of them singletons. Sequences were obtained from peripheral blood or thyroid tissue (not recorded which). The chain carries TRBV15 and TRBJ1-5; the D is unclear. The receptor comes from a man aged 18 to 29 with Graves' hyperthyroidism. The CDR3: CATSTDSNQPQHF. In DNA form, the CDR3 reads TGTGCCACTAGTACAGATAGCAATCAGCCCCAGCATTTT. Combining the CDR3 with reference TRBV15 and TRBJ1-5 gives the whole variable domain DAMVIQNPRYQVTQFGKPVTLSCSQTLNHNVMYWYQQKSSQAPKLLFHYYDKDFNNEADTPDNFQSRRPNTSFCFLDIRSPGLGDTAMYLCATSTDSNQPQHFGDGTRLSIL.